This T cell receptor beta chain derives from a study of graft-versus-host responses after intestinal transplantation. Between the trimmed V and J ends, which lost 2 bases and 0 bases, there was a span of 11 bases. The CDR3 contains 16 residues. CDR1 is SGHDN and CDR2 is FVKESK in the germline V gene. This clone has a handful of counts. Antigen specificity is unknown. Using immunoSEQ multiplex PCR, the repertoire was profiled, and TCRdb retains in-frame clones only, with some absent. The profile shows 50,000 to 75,000 clones, roughly 90% of them singletons. The receptor was derived from a human donor who was the organ donor for an intestinal transplant. The sample in question was unstimulated CD8+ T cells sorted from spleen or lymph node cells, obtained before transplant. The rearrangement uses TRBV14 and TRBJ2-1; tentatively, D is TRBD2 (6 bases). This CDR3 is CASSQSHGSSYNEQFF. Here the CDR3 DNA reads TGTGCCAGCAGCCAATCGCACGGGAGCTCCTACAATGAGCAGTTCTTC.